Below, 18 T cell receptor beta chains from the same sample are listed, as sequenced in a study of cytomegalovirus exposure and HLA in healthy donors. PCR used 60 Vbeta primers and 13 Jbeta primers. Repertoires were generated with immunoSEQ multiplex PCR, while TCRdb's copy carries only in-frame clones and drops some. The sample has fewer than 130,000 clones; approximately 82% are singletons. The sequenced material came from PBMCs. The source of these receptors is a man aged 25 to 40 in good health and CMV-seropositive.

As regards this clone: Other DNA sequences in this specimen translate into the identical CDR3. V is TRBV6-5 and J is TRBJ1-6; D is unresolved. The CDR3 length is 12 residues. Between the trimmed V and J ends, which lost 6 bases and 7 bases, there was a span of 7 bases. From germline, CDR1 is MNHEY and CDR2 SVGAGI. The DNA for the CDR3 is TGTGCCAGCAGACAGTACAATTCACCCCTCCACTTT. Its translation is CASRQYNSPLHF.

The CDR3 sequence is CASSLAVGGGSDTQYF. The CDR3 region has the DNA TGTGCCAGCAGCTTAGCGGTCGGGGGGGGGTCAGATACGCAGTATTTT. The genes are TRBV7-8 and TRBJ2-3, with 8 positions matching TRBD2. CDR3 length equals 16 residues. CDR1 is SGHVS, CDR2 FQNEAQ, per germline. V lost 0 bases and J lost 4; bases outside the gene matches: 6.

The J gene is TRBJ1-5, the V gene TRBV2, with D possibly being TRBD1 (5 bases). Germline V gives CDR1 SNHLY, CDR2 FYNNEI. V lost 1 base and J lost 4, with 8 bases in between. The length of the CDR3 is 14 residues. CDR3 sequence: CASSEGQRNQPQHF. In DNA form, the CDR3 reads TGTGCCAGCAGTGAAGGACAGAGAAATCAGCCCCAGCATTTT.

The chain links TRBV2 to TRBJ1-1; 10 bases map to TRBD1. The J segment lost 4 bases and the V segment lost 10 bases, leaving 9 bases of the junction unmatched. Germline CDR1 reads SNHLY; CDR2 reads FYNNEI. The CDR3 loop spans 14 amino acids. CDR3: CAKIKWTGGTEAFF. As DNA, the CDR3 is TGTGCCAAGATAAAATGGACAGGGGGCACTGAAGCTTTCTTT.

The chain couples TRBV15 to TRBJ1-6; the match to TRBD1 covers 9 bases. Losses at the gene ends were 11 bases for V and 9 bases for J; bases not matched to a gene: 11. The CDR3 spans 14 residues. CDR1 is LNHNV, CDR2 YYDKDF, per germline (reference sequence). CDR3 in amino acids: CASRTGVRGSPLHF. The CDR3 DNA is TGTGCCTCAAGGACAGGGGTGCGGGGTTCACCCCTCCACTTT. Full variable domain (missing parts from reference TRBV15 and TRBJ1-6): DAMVIQNPRYQVTQFGKPVTLSCSQTLNHNVMYWYQQKSSQAPKLLFHYYDKDFNNEADTPDNFQSRRPNTSFCFLDIRSPGLGDTAMYLCASRTGVRGSPLHFGNGTRLTVT.

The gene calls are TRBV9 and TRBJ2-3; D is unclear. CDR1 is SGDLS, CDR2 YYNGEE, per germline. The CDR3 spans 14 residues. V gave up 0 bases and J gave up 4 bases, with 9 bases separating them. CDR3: CASSVERVSDTQYF. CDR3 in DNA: TGTGCCAGCAGCGTAGAACGCGTCTCAGATACGCAGTATTTT.

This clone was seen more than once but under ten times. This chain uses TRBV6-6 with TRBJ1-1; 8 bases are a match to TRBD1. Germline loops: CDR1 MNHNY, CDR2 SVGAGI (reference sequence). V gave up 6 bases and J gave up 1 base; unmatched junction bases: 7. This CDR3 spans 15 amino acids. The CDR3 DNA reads TGTGCCAGCAGCTTAGCCGGGACAGGGAACACTGAAGCTTTCTTT. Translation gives CASSLAGTGNTEAFF.

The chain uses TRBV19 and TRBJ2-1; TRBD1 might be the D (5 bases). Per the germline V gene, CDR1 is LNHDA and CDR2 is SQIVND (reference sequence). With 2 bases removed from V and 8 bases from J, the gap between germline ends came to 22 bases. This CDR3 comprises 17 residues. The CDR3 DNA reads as TGTGCCAGTAGTATACTAATCAGGGTGGGGATTGAGGATGAGCAGTTCTTC. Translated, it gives CASSILIRVGIEDEQFF. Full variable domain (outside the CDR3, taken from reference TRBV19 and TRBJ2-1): DGGITQSPKYLFRKEGQNVTLSCEQNLNHDAMYWYRQDPGQGLRLIYYSQIVNDFQKGDIAEGYSVSREKKESFPLTVTSAQKNPTAFYLCASSILIRVGIEDEQFFGPGTRLTVL.

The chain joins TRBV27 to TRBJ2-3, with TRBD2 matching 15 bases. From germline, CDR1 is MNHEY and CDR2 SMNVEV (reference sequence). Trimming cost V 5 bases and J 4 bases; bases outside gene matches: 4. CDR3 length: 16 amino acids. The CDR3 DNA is TGTGCCAGCAGTCGGACTAGCGGGGGGGCGGCAGATACGCAGTATTTT. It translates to CASSRTSGGAADTQYF.

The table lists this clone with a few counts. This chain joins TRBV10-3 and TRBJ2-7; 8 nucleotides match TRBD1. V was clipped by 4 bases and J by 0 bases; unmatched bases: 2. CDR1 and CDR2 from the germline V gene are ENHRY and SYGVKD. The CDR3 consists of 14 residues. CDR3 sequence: CAISAQGVSYEQYF. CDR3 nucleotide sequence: TGTGCCATCAGTGCACAGGGGGTCTCCTACGAGCAGTACTTC.

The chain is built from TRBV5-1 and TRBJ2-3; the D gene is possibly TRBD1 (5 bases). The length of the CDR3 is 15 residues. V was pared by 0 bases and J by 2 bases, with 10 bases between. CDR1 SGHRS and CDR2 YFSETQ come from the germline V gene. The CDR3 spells CASSLGGLDTDTQYF. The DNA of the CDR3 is TGCGCCAGCAGCTTGGGGGGCCTGGACACAGATACGCAGTATTTT.

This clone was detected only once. This chain's CDR3 is CASGEVSTDTQYF. CDR3 nucleotides: TGTGCCAGCGGCGAGGTTAGCACAGATACGCAGTATTTT. The V gene is TRBV5-4, the J gene TRBJ2-3; no clear D. This CDR3 has 13 amino acids. Trimming took off 7 bases at V and 0 bases at J, with 9 bases between the two ends. Germline V gene lookup returns CDR1 SGHNT and CDR2 YYREEE (reference sequence).

CDR3 DNA sequence: TGTGCCAGCAGTTTGCGGGGGACAGGAAACACCATATATTTT. It encodes CASSLRGTGNTIYF. The chain carries TRBV28 and TRBJ1-3; D might be TRBD1 (6 bases). The CDR3 runs 14 residues. V gave up 3 bases and J gave up 4 bases, with 10 bases separating them. Germline V gene sequence: CDR1 MDHEN, CDR2 SYDVKM.

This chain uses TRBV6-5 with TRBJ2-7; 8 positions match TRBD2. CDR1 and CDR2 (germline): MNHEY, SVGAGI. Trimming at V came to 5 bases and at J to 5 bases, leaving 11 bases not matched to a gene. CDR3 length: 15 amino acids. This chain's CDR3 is CASSSFPGGRDEQYF. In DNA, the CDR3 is TGTGCCAGCAGTAGCTTTCCGGGGGGGAGGGACGAGCAGTACTTC.

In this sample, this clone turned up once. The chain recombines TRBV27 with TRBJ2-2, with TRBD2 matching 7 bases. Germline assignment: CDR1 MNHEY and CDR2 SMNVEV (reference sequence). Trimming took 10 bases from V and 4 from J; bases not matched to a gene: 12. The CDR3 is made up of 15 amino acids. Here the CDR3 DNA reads TGTGCCACCAGCCCTTATGGGGGGGGCACCGGGGAGCTGTTTTTT. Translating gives CATSPYGGGTGELFF.

The CDR3 DNA sequence: TGTGCCAGCAGGCTGGGTCTCGGGGGGGCCCCCTACAATGAGCAGTTCTTC. Translated: CASRLGLGGAPYNEQFF. The V and J genes are TRBV7-9 and TRBJ2-1; 8 bases are shared with TRBD2. The germline CDR1 and CDR2 sequences are SEHNR and FQNEAQ (reference sequence). Trimming removed 6 bases from V and 2 bases from J; junction bases left unmatched: 12. The CDR3 loop spans 17 amino acids.

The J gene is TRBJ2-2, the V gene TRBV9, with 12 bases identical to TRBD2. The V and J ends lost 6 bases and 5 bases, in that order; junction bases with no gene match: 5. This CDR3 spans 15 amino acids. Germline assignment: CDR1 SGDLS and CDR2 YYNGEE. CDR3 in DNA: TGTGCCAGCAACCAACTAGCGGGGGGTACCGGGGAGCTGTTTTTT. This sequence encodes CASNQLAGGTGELFF.

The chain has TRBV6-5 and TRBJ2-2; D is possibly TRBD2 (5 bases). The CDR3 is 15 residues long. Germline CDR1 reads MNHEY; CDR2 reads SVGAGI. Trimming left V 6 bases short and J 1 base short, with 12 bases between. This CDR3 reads CASRQGGWNTGELFF. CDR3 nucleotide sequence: TGTGCCAGCAGACAAGGAGGTTGGAACACCGGGGAGCTGTTTTTT.